The following is a T cell receptor (beta chain) sequence with its context. This entry belongs to a study of blood T cell repertoires in COVID-19. At the level of the study: The United States, Italy and Spain were the sources of the acute and convalescent COVID-19 samples. Nucleic acid was either cDNA or gDNA, and it came from T cells, B-cell-depleted T cells, or PBMCs.

As processed by the authors: Quantification of nucleated cells was approximated via reference gene primer amplification. The repertoire was sequenced with immunoSEQ multiplex PCR; TCRdb's copy has only in-frame clones and lacks some. Clone size and the V and J calls come from that table; the DNA yielded D and trimming. Altogether hundreds of thousands of clones are present, 70% to 90% being singletons, with the ten largest covering less than 4%. The V and J ends lost 0 bases and 2 bases respectively, with 22 bases between them. CDR1 is LNHNV and CDR2 is YYDKDF in the germline V gene (reference sequence). This CDR3 comprises 19 residues. Self-reported history from a screening survey and questionnaire set each donor's cohort.

The chain recombines TRBV15 with TRBJ1-2; TRBD1 is a possible D gene (5 bases). The sequenced sample was PBMCs or T cells enriched from blood (not recorded which). This TCR was recovered from a woman between 40 and 55 years old with acute COVID-19. CDR3 DNA: TGTGCCACCAGCAGAGACTCACTGGGTGGTGGGGGGAAAAACTATGGCTACACCTTC. Translating it yields CATSRDSLGGGGKNYGYTF.